Following are 21 T cell receptor beta chains from one sample sequenced in a study of radiotherapy plus CTLA-4 blockade in lung cancer. TCRdb keeps only in-frame clones here, not all; method: immunoSEQ multiplex PCR. The data hold tens of thousands of clones, with roughly four fifths observed a single time. Sequences were derived from peripheral blood, sampled from a patient treated with radiotherapy plus ipilimumab. Source of these receptors: a human donor with non-small cell lung cancer whose response to radiotherapy plus ipilimumab could not be evaluated. Some clones in this sample may be carry-over from other donors' samples.

This rearrangement joins TRBV4-2 to TRBJ2-3; D is unclear. V was clipped by 1 base and J by 6 bases, with 11 bases between them. The germline CDR1 and CDR2 sequences are LGHNA and YNFKEQ. The CDR3 extends over 14 amino acids. The CDR3 is CASSQVGGSDTQYF. In DNA form, the CDR3 reads TGTGCCAGCAGCCAAGTCGGCGGCAGCGATACGCAGTATTTT.

This CDR3 is CASEGTDEKLFF. CDR3 coding DNA: TGTGCCAGCGAGGGGACAGACGAAAAACTGTTTTTT. This sequence joins TRBV2 and TRBJ1-4, with 7 bases identical to TRBD1. The CDR3 is made up of 12 amino acids. Germline V gives CDR1 SNHLY, CDR2 FYNNEI. Trimming cost V 8 bases and J 8 bases; bases outside gene matches: 5.

CDR3 sequence (DNA): TGTGCCAGAAGCTTGGGACAGGGAAATAACTATGGCTACACCTTC. Encoded protein: CARSLGQGNNYGYTF. The chain joins TRBV5-3 to TRBJ1-2, with 7 bases matching TRBD1. TRBV5-3 is treated as an ORF (open reading frame) with a function not yet certain. The V and J ends lost 0 bases and 1 base, in that order; junction bases with no gene match: 3. CDR3 length: 15 amino acids.

This clone is medium-sized (0.01 to 0.1%) within its sample. The chain recombines TRBV10-3 with TRBJ1-5; unclear D gene. V was cut by 2 bases and J by 3 bases, with 8 bases left in between. CDR3 length: 14 residues. Per germline, CDR1 ENHRY and CDR2 SYGVKD. The CDR3 nucleotides are TGTGCCATCAGTGAGCCGGGTAACAATCAGCCCCAGCATTTT. Translating gives CAISEPGNNQPQHF.

The chain recombines TRBV7-8 with TRBJ2-5; TRBD2 is a possible D gene (6 bases). V lost 6 bases and J lost 1, with 18 bases in between. The CDR3 length is 16 residues. CDR1 SGHVS and CDR2 FQNEAQ come from the germline V gene. The CDR3 reads CASSISAGLPQETQYF. CDR3 bases: TGTGCCAGCAGTATTTCCGCGGGACTGCCCCAAGAGACCCAGTACTTC.

This chain uses TRBV18 with TRBJ1-1; 7 bases line up with TRBD1. Germline CDR1 KGHSH, CDR2 LQKENI. V lost 3 bases, J lost 0 bases, and 7 bases stayed unmatched. CDR3 length: 16 residues. This CDR3 is CASSPSTGPLNTEAFF. Here the CDR3 DNA reads TGTGCCAGCTCACCCTCGACAGGGCCCCTGAACACTGAAGCTTTCTTT.

J is TRBJ1-2 and V is TRBV5-1, with a weak D call TRBD1 (6 bases). The CDR3 sequence is 13 residues long. V lost 4 bases to trimming and J lost 2 bases, with 9 bases between them. Germline CDR1 reads SGHRS; CDR2 reads YFSETQ. This chain's CDR3 is CASSDGQNYGYTF. The CDR3 nucleotides are TGCGCCAGCAGCGACGGACAGAACTATGGCTACACCTTC.

This clone was seen once. The V call is TRBV19, the J call TRBJ2-7; D may be TRBD2 (6 bases). V lost 3 bases, J lost 2 bases, and 11 bases lay in between. This CDR3 contains 14 residues. From germline, CDR1 is LNHDA and CDR2 SQIVND (reference sequence). DNA for the CDR3: TGTGCCAGTAGTATTTCTCGGGGGACCTACGAGCAGTACTTC. Translating gives CASSISRGTYEQYF.

The count of this clone is one. The CDR3 DNA follows: TGTGCCAGCAGCCAAGAGGCCCAGCTCACGGGAAGCTACGAGCAGTACTTC. Translated, it gives CASSQEAQLTGSYEQYF. The J gene is TRBJ2-7, the V gene TRBV4-2; tentatively, D is TRBD2 (5 bases). The germline CDR1 and CDR2 sequences are LGHNA and YNFKEQ. V was pared by 0 bases and J by 3 bases, with 18 bases between. This CDR3 region has 17 residues.

The gene calls are TRBV5-1 and TRBJ1-4; 8 nucleotides match TRBD1. The CDR3 has 16 residues. Germline assignment: CDR1 SGHRS and CDR2 YFSETQ. The J segment lost 8 bases and the V segment lost 4 bases, leaving 13 bases of the junction unmatched. In nucleotides, the CDR3 is TGCGCCAGCAGCGAGGCAGGGACAGGAATTAGAGAAAAACTGTTTTTT. It yields the protein CASSEAGTGIREKLFF.

This sequence joins TRBV29-1 and TRBJ1-4; D uncertain. V was trimmed by 5 bases and J by 7 bases, leaving 11 bases between them. Germline-derived CDR1 and CDR2 are SQVTM and ANQGSEA. The CDR3 loop spans 12 amino acids. In nucleotides, the CDR3 is TGCAGCGTTAGGGCGGGCAGTGAAAAACTGTTTTTT. Encoded protein: CSVRAGSEKLFF. Looking up the rest from reference TRBV29-1 and TRBJ1-4 gives the full variable domain: SAVISQKPSRDICQRGTSLTIQCQVDSQVTMMFWYRQQPGQSLTLIATANQGSEATYESGFVIDKFPISRPNLTFSTLTVSNMSPEDSSIYLCSVRAGSEKLFFGSGTQLSVL.

This clone was recorded a few times. The chain employs TRBV6-1 and TRBJ2-7, with D possibly TRBD1 on 5 matching bases. The germline V gene encodes CDR1 MNHNS and CDR2 SASEGT. Trimming took 1 base from V and 3 from J, leaving 19 bases between them. CDR3 length: 17 amino acids. The CDR3, as DNA: TGTGCCAGCAGTGAAGACGAAGGGGTCTACGGTATCTACGAGCAGTACTTC. It yields the protein CASSEDEGVYGIYEQYF.

The gene calls are TRBV4-1 and TRBJ2-7; 7 bases map to TRBD2. In germline, CDR1 is MGHRA, CDR2 YSYEKL. The CDR3 is 15 residues long. The V segment lost 1 base and the J segment 2 bases; nucleotides outside the gene matches: 5. CDR3 DNA: TGCGCCAGCAGCCAAGGGGGGGGGAATACCTACGAGCAGTACTTC. It translates to CASSQGGGNTYEQYF.

This clone was seen a single time. The chain recombines TRBV7-3 with TRBJ1-1; the D gene is possibly TRBD1 (6 bases). This CDR3 region has 15 residues. The ends were cut back, 5 bases at V and 2 bases at J, with 15 bases in the middle. The V gene's germline CDR1 is SGHTA and CDR2 FQGTGA. CDR3 sequence: CASSGRTDLNTEAFF. CDR3 nucleotide sequence: TGTGCCAGCAGCGGCCGGACAGACCTTAACACTGAAGCTTTCTTT.

The gene calls are TRBV2 and TRBJ1-5; 7 bases match TRBD1. The germline CDR1 and CDR2 sequences are SNHLY and FYNNEI. The CDR3 totals 19 residues. V lost 0 bases, J lost 0 bases, and 11 bases stayed unmatched. The CDR3 spells CASSEAGDRASNSNQPQHF. The CDR3 nucleotides read TGTGCCAGCAGTGAAGCTGGAGACAGGGCCTCTAATAGCAATCAGCCCCAGCATTTT. The complete variable domain, with remaining parts taken from reference TRBV2 and TRBJ1-5, reads EPEVTQTPSHQVTQMGQEVILRCVPISNHLYFYWYRQILGQKVEFLVSFYNNEISEKSEIFDDQFSVERPDGSNFTLKIRSTKLEDSAMYFCASSEAGDRASNSNQPQHFGDGTRLSIL.

The sample holds one count of this clone. The chain carries TRBV27 and TRBJ2-2; 7 positions match TRBD2. In germline, CDR1 is MNHEY, CDR2 SMNVEV (reference sequence). This CDR3 is built from 16 residues. V was pared by 4 bases and J by 3 bases, with 8 bases of the junction left unmatched. In DNA form, the CDR3 reads TGTGCCAGCAGTTACGCCAGCGGGATCGACACCGGGGAGCTGTTTTTT. This translates into CASSYASGIDTGELFF.

V gene TRBV7-9 combines with J gene TRBJ2-7; D may be TRBD1 (6 bases). V was clipped by 1 base and J by 5 bases, with 9 bases between them. The CDR3 has 13 amino acids. Germline V lookup: CDR1 SEHNR, CDR2 FQNEAQ (reference sequence). For the CDR3, the DNA is TGTGCCAGCAGCTTAGGAAACAGGGACGAGCAGTACTTC. Its translation is CASSLGNRDEQYF.

This clone was seen a handful of times. The V call is TRBV19, the J call TRBJ1-2; D gene unclear. Between the trimmed V and J ends, which lost 9 bases and 6 bases, there was a span of 11 bases. The CDR3 has 11 amino acids. Germline V gene data show CDR1 as LNHDA and CDR2 as SQIVND (reference sequence). CDR3 sequence reads: CASSKANGYTF. CDR3 nucleotide sequence: TGTGCCAGCTCCAAAGCGAATGGCTACACCTTC.

The chain combines TRBV6-1 with TRBJ2-1; 14 bases agree with TRBD2. The CDR3 extends over 14 amino acids. Trimming at V came to 6 bases and at J to 12 bases, leaving 7 bases not matched to a gene. From germline, CDR1 is MNHNS and CDR2 SASEGT. The DNA of the CDR3 is TGTGCCAGCAGCGTGACTAGCGGGGGGGGGTGGCAGTTCTTC. This gives the protein CASSVTSGGGWQFF.

J is TRBJ2-7 and V is TRBV7-9, with 9 nucleotides matching TRBD1. This CDR3 contains 17 residues. From germline, CDR1 is SEHNR and CDR2 FQNEAQ (reference sequence). V was clipped by 5 bases and J by 0 bases; unmatched bases: 11. CDR3 nucleotide sequence: TGTGCCAGCAGCGACGGGACAGGGTCACAGTACTCCTACGAGCAGTACTTC. Amino acid sequence: CASSDGTGSQYSYEQYF.

This clone was seen only a few times. The chain has TRBV16 and TRBJ2-4, with 10 bases identical to TRBD1. V lost 0 bases, J lost 0 bases, and 8 bases stayed unmatched. The CDR3 has 19 amino acids. CDR1 and CDR2 (germline): KGHSY, FQNENV. CDR3 DNA: TGTGCCAGCAGCCAATCCCACGGGACAGGGGCTATAGCCAAAAACATTCAGTACTTC. It translates to CASSQSHGTGAIAKNIQYF.